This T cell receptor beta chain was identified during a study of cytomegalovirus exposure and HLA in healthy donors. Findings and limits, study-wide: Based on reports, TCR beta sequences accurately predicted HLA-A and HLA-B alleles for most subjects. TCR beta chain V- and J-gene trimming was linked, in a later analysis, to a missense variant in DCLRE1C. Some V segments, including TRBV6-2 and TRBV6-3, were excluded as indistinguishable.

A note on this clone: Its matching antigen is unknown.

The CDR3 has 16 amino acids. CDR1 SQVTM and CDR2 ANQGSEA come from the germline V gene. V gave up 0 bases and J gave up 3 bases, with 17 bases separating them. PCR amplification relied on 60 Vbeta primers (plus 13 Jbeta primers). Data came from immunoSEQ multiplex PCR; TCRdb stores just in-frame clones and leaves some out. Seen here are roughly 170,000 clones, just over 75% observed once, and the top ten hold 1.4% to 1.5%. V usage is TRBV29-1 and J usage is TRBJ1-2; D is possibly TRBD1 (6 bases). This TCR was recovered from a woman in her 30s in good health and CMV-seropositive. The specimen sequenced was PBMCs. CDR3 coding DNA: TGCAGCGTTGAAGATTTTCGAGAGGGGGGGTACTATGGCTACACCTTC. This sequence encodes CSVEDFREGGYYGYTF. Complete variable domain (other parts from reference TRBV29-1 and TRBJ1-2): SAVISQKPSRDICQRGTSLTIQCQVDSQVTMMFWYRQQPGQSLTLIATANQGSEATYESGFVIDKFPISRPNLTFSTLTVSNMSPEDSSIYLCSVEDFREGGYYGYTFGSGTRLTVV.